This entry is about one T cell receptor beta chain. TCRdb's table, derived via immunoSEQ multiplex PCR, lists solely in-frame clones and lacks some. The sample has 73,000 or so clones, 80% to 95% seen once. Germline assignment: CDR1 SGHDN and CDR2 FVKESK. CDR3 length: 15 amino acids. V lost 4 bases and J 10 bases, leaving 19 bases between the germline ends. This sample is drawn from a study of OX40 agonist ivuxolimab in advanced cancers. The sequences come from CD4+ or CD8+ T cells sorted from blood, collected in a trial of the OX40 agonist ivuxolimab. V and J are TRBV14 and TRBJ2-2; no reliable D call. This TCR derives from an adult with an advanced solid tumor such as melanoma, head and neck, liver or kidney cancer. The CDR3 region has the DNA TGTGCCAGCAGCCCTTCTTCGTTTGTGTGGGAGGAGCTGTTTTTT. Translation: CASSPSSFVWEELFF.